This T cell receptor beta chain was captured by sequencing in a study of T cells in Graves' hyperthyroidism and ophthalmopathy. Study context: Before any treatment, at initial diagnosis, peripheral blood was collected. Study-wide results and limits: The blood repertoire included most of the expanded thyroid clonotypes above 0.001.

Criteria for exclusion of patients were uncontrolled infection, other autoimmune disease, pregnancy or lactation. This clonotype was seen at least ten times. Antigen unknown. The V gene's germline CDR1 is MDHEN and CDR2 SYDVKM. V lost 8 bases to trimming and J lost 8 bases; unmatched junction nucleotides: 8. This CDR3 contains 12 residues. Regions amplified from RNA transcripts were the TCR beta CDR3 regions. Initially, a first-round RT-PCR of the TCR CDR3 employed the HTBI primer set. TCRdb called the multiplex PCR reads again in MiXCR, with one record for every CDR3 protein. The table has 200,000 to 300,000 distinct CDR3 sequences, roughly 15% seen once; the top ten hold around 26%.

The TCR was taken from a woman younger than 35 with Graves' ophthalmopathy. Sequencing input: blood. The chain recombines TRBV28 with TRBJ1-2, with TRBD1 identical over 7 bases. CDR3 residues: CASYDRAGGYTF. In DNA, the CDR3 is TGTGCCAGCTACGACAGGGCTGGAGGCTACACCTTC.